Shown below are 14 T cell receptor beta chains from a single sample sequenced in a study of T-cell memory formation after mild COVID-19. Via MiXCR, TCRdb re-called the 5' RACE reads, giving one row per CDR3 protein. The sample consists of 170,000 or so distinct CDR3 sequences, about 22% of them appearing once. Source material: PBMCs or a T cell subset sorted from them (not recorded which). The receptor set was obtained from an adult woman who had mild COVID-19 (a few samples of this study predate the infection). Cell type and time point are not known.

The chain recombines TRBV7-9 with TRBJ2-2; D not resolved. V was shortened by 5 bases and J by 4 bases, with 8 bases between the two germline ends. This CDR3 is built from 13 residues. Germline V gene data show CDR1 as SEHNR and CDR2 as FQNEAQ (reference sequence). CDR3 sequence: CASSEPATGELFF. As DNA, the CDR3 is TGTGCCAGCAGCGAGCCCGCCACCGGGGAGCTGTTTTTT. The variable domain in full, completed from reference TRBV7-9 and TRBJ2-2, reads DTGVSQNPRHKITKRGQNVTFRCDPISEHNRLYWYRQTLGQGPEFLTYFQNEAQLEKSRLLSDRFSAERPKGSFSTLEIQRTEQGDSAMYLCASSEPATGELFFGEGSRLTVL.

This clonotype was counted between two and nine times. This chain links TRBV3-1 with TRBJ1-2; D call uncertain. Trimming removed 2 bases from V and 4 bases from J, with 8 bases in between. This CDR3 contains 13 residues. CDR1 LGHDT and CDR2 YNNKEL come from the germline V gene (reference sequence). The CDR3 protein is CASSQKAGYGYTF. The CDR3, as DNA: TGTGCCAGCAGCCAAAAAGCAGGCTATGGCTACACCTTC.

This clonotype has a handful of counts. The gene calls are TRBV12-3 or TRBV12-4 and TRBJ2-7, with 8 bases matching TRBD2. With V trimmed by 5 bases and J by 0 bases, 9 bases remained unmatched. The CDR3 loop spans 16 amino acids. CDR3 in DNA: TGTGCCAGCAGTCCAGGAGCGGGGGACCCCTCCTACGAGCAGTACTTC. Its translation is CASSPGAGDPSYEQYF.

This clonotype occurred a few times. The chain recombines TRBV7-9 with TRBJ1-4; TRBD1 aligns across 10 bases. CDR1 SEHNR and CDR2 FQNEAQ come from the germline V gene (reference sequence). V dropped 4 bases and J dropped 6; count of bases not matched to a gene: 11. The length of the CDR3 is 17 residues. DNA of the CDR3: TGTGCCAGCAGCTCTACGGGACAGGGGATTATTGATGAAAAACTGTTTTTT. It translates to CASSSTGQGIIDEKLFF. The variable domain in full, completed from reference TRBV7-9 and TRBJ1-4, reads DTGVSQNPRHKITKRGQNVTFRCDPISEHNRLYWYRQTLGQGPEFLTYFQNEAQLEKSRLLSDRFSAERPKGSFSTLEIQRTEQGDSAMYLCASSSTGQGIIDEKLFFGSGTQLSVL.

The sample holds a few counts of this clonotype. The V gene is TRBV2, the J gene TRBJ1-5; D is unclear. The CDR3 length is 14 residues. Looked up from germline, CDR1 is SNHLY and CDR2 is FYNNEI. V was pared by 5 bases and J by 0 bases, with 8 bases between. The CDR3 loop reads CASSSPDSNQPQHF. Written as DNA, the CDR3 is TGTGCCAGCAGTAGCCCCGATAGCAATCAGCCCCAGCATTTT. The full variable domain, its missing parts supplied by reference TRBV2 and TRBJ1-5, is EPEVTQTPSHQVTQMGQEVILRCVPISNHLYFYWYRQILGQKVEFLVSFYNNEISEKSEIFDDQFSVERPDGSNFTLKIRSTKLEDSAMYFCASSSPDSNQPQHFGDGTRLSIL.

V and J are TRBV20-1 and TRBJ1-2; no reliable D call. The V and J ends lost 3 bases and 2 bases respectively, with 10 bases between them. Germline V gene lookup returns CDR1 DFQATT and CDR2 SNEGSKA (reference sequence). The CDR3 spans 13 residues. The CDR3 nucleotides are TGCAGTGCTAGCCCCCTACGGAACTATGGCTACACCTTC. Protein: CSASPLRNYGYTF.

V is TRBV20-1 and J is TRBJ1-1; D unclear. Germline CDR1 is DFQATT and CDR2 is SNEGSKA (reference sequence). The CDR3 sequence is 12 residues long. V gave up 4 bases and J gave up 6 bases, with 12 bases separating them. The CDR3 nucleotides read TGCAGTGCTATTGGGCTGTGGGCTGAAGCTTTCTTT. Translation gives CSAIGLWAEAFF.

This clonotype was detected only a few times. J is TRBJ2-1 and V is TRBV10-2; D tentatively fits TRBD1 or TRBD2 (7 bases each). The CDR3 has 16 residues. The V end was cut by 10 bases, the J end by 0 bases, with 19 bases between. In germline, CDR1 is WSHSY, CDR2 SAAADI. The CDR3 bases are TGCGCCACAGGCTGGGGGGGGGACAGCTCCTACAATGAGCAGTTCTTC. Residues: CATGWGGDSSYNEQFF.

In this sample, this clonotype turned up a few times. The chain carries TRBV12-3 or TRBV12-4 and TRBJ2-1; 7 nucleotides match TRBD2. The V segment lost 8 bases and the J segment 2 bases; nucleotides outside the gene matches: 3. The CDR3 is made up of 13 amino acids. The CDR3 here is CASGAGAYNEQFF. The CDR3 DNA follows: TGTGCCAGCGGGGCGGGAGCCTACAATGAGCAGTTCTTC.

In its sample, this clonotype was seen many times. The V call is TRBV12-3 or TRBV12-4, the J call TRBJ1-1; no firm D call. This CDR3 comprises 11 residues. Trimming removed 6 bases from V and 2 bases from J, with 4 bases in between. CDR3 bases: TGTGCCAGCAGCTTCAACACTGAAGCTTTCTTT. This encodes CASSFNTEAFF.

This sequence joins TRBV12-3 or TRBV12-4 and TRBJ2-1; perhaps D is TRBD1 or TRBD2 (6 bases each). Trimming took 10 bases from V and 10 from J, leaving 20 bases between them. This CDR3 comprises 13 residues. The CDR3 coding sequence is TGTGCCACCTCTGCCGGGGGCCCCGGGGAGCAGTTCTTC. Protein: CATSAGGPGEQFF.

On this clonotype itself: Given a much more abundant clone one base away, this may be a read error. Written as DNA, the CDR3 is TGTGCCAGCAGTTTCTCACATACGCAGTATTTT. It codes for CASSFSHTQYF. The genes are TRBV27 and TRBJ2-3; no firm D call. Trimming took off 3 bases at V and 7 bases at J, with 5 bases between the two ends. The CDR3 totals 11 residues. Germline CDR1 is MNHEY and CDR2 is SMNVEV (reference sequence).

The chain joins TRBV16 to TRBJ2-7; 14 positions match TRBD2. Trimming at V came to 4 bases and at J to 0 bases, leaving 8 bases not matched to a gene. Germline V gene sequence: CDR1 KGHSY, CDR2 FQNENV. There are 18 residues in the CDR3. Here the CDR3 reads CASSPWGGLAGASYEQYF. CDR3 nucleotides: TGTGCCAGCAGCCCCTGGGGGGGACTAGCGGGAGCCTCCTACGAGCAGTACTTC.

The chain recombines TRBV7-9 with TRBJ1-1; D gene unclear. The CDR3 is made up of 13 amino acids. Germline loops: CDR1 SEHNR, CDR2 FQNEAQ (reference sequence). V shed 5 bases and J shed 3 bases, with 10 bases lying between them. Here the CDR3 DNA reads TGTGCCAGCAGCCTAATGGGGTACACTGAAGCTTTCTTT. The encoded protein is CASSLMGYTEAFF.